Given below is one T cell receptor (beta chain) in context. Its target is not known. This entry belongs to a study of glioma-infiltrating T cells. Study results and limitations: Tissue-blood divergence was below expectation in non-neoplastic patients, above in gliomas.

CDR1 is SEHNR, CDR2 FQNEAQ, per germline (reference sequence). The V gene lost 10 bases and the J gene lost 1 base, with 10 bases spanning the gap. The CDR3 sequence is 12 residues long. Using RNA template, CDR3s of TCR alpha and beta were amplified with iRepertoire arm-PCR. MiXCR, run by TCRdb on the multiplex PCR reads, gives a single entry per CDR3 protein. The data contain 400,000 or so distinct CDR3 sequences, about 40% of them singletons. The gene calls are TRBV7-9 and TRBJ1-2; possible D gene TRBD1, 5 bases. Input material: glioma tissue, nonneoplastic brain tissue, or PBMCs (not recorded which). The receptor was derived from a human donor with low-grade glioma or glioblastoma, undergoing nonglioma brain surgery, or in good health (not recorded which). CDR3 region: CATRRVNYGYTF. Written as DNA, the CDR3 is TGTGCCACCCGCAGGGTTAACTATGGCTACACCTTC.